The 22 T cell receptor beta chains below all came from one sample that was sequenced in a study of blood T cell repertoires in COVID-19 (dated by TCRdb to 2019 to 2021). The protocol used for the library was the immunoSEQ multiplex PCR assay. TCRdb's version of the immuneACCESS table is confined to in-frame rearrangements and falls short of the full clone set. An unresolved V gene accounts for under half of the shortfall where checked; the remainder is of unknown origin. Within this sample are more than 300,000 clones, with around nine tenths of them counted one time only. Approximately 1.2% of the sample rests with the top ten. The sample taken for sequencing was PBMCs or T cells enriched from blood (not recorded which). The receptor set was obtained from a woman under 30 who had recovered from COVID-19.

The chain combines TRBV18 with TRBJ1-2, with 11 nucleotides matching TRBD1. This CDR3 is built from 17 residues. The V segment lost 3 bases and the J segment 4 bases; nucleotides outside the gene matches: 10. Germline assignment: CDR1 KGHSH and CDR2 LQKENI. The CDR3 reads CASSPRDRGVSGYGYTF. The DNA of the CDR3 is TGTGCCAGCTCACCCCGGGACAGGGGGGTTTCGGGCTATGGCTACACCTTC. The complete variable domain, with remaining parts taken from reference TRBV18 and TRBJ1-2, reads NAGVMQNPRHLVRRRGQEARLRCSPMKGHSHVYWYRQLPEEGLKFMVYLQKENIIDESGMPKERFSAEFPKEGPSILRIQQVVRGDSAAYFCASSPRDRGVSGYGYTFGSGTRLTVV.

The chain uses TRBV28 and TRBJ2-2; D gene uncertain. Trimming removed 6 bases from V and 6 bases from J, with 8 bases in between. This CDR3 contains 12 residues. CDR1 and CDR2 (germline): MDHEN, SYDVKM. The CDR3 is CASSSTPGELFF. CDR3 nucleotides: TGTGCCAGCAGCTCAACACCCGGGGAGCTGTTTTTT.

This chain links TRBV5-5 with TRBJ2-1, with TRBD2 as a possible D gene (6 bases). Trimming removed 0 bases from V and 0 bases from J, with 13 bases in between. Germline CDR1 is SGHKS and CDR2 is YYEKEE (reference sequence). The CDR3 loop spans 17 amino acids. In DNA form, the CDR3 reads TGTGCCAGCAGCTTGGAGGATAGCGGAAGCTCCTACAATGAGCAGTTCTTC. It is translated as CASSLEDSGSSYNEQFF.

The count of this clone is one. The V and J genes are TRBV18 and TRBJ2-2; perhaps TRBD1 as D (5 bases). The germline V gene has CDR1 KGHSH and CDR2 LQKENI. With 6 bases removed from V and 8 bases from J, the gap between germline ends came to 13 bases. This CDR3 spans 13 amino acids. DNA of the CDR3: TGTGCCAGCTCTATCCGAAGACAGGGGGAGCTGTTTTTT. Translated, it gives CASSIRRQGELFF.

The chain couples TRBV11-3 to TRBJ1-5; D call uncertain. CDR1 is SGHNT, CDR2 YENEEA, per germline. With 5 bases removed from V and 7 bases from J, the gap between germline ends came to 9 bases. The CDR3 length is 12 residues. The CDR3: CASSPLLQPQHF. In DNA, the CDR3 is TGTGCCAGCAGCCCTCTTCTACAGCCCCAGCATTTT.

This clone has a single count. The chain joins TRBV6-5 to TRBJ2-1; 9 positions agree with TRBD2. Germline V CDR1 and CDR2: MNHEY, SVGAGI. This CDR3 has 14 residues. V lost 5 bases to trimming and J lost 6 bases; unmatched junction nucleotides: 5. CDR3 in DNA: TGTGCCAGCAGTCTAGCGGGACCCTTCAATGAGCAGTTCTTC. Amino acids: CASSLAGPFNEQFF.

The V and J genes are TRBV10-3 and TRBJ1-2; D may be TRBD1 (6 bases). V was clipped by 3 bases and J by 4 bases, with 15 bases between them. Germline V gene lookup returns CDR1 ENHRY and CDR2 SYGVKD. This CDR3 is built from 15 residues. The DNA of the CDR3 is TGTGCCATCAGTGAATTGGTGGGGGCGTCCTATGGCTACACCTTC. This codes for CAISELVGASYGYTF.

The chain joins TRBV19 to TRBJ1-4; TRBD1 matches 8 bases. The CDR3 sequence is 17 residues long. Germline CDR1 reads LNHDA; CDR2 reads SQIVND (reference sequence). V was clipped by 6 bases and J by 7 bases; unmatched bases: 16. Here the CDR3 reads CASSKGQVLGGGEKLFF. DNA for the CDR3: TGTGCCAGTAGCAAGGGACAGGTTTTGGGGGGAGGTGAAAAACTGTTTTTT.

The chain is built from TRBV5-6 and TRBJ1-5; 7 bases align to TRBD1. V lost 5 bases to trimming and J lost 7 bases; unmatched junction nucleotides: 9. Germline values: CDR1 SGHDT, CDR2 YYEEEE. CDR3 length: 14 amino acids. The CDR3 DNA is TGTGCCAGCAGACGACAGGGTCCCGGACAGCCCCAGCATTTT. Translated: CASRRQGPGQPQHF.

The CDR3 region is CASSRQELNTIYF. CDR3 coding DNA: TGTGCCAGCAGCCGACAGGAATTAAACACCATATATTTT. The chain carries TRBV13 and TRBJ1-3; TRBD1 might be the D (6 bases). Germline lookup yields CDR1 PRHDT and CDR2 FYEKMQ (reference sequence). The V gene lost 5 bases and the J gene lost 6 bases, with 11 bases spanning the gap. This CDR3 region has 13 residues.

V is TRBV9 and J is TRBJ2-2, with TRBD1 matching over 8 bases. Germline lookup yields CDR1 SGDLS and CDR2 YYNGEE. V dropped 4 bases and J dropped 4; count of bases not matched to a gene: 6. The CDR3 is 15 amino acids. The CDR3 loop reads CASSPRQGTTGELFF. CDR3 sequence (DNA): TGTGCCAGCAGCCCTAGACAGGGGACCACCGGGGAGCTGTTTTTT.

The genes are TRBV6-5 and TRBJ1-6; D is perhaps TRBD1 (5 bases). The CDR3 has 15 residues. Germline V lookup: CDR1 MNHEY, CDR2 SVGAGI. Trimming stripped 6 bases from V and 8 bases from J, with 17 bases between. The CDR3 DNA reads TGTGCCAGCAGCCCGACACTCCCGGGGGATTCACCCCTCCACTTT. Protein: CASSPTLPGDSPLHF.

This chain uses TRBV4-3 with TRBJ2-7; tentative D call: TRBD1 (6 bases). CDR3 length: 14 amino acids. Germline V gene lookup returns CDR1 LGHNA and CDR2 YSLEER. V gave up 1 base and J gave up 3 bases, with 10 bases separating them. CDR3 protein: CASSQGIQGYEQYF. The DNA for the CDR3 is TGCGCCAGCAGCCAAGGGATACAGGGCTACGAGCAGTACTTC.

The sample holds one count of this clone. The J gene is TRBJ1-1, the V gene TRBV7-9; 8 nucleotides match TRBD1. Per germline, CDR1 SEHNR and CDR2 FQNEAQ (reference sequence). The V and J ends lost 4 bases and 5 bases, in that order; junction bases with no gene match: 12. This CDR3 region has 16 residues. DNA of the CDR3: TGTGCCAGCAGCTCTGGACAGGGTAGGAGTGGGACTGAAGCTTTCTTT. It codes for CASSSGQGRSGTEAFF.

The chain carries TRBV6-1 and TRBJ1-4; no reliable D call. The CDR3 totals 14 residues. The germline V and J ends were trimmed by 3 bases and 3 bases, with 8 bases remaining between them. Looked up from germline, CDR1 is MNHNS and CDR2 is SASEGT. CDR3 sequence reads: CASSEGWANEKLFF. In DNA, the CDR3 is TGTGCCAGCAGTGAGGGCTGGGCTAATGAAAAACTGTTTTTT.

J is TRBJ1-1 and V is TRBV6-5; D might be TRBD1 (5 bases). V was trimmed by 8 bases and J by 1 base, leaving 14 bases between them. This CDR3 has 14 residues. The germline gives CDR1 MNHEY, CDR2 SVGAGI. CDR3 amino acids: CASLPAGPNTEAFF. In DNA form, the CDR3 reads TGTGCCAGCTTACCGGCAGGGCCGAACACTGAAGCTTTCTTT.

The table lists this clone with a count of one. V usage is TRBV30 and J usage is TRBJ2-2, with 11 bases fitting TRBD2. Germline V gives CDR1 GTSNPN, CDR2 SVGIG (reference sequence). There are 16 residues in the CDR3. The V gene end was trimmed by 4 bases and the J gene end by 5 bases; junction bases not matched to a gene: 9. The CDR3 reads CAWTPLAGGPTGELFF. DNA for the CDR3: TGTGCCTGGACCCCCCTAGCGGGGGGACCTACCGGGGAGCTGTTTTTT.

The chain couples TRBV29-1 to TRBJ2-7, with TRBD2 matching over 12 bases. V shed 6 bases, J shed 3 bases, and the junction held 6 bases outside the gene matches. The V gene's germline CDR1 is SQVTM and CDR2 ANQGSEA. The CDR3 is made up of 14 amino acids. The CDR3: CSVMTSGGLYEQYF. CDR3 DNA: TGCAGCGTGATGACTAGCGGGGGCCTCTACGAGCAGTACTTC.

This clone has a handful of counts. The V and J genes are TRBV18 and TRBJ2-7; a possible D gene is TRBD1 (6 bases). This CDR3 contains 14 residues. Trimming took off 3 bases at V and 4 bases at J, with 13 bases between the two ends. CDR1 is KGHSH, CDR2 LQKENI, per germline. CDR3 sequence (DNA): TGTGCCAGCTCACCGACGGGACAACCTTACGAGCAGTACTTC. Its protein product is CASSPTGQPYEQYF.

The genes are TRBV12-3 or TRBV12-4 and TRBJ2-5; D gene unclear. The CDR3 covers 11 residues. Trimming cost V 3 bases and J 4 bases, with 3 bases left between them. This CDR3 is CASSFLETQYF. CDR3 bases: TGTGCCAGCAGTTTCCTAGAGACCCAGTACTTC.

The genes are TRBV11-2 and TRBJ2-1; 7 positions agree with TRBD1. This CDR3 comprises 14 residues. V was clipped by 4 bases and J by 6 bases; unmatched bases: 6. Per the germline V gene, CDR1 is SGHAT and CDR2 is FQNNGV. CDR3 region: CASSYSQGINEQFF. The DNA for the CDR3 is TGTGCCAGCAGCTACTCACAGGGGATCAATGAGCAGTTCTTC. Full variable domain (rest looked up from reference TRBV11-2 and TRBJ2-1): EAGVAQSPRYKIIEKRQSVAFWCNPISGHATLYWYQQILGQGPKLLIQFQNNGVVDDSQLPKDRFSAERLKGVDSTLKIQPAKLEDSAVYLCASSYSQGINEQFFGPGTRLTVL.

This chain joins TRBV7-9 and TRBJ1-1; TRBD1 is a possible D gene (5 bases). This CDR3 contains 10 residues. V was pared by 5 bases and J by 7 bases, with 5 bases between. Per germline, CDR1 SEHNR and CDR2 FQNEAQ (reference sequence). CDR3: CASSDSEAFF. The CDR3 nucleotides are TGTGCCAGCAGCGACAGTGAAGCTTTCTTT.